This T cell receptor beta chain was identified during a study of CD8+ T cells in alopecia areata. Study-wide points: Elevated clonality characterized lesional scalp relative to normal scalp, particularly in alopecia totalis/universalis. Scalp clonality and expanded CD8+ clones among the top 100 fell significantly with tofacitinib.

Concerning this clone itself: Antigen specificity is unknown.

The treatment here: oral pan-JAK inhibitor, 5-10 mg twice daily. Trimming stripped 1 base from V and 0 bases from J, with 7 bases between. The CDR3 is 15 residues long. Germline V lookup: CDR1 SNHLY, CDR2 FYNNEI. After isolation, RNA underwent reverse transcription to generate cDNA as the sequencing template. Profiling relied on immunoSEQ multiplex PCR, and the TCRdb table lists in-frame clones only, not all of them. The sample lists around 190,000 clones; more than 55% were seen once. This receptor was taken from a human donor with alopecia areata. The rearrangement links TRBV2 to TRBJ2-1; D not certain. The sample consisted of CD4+ T cells sorted from blood, taken between weeks 49 and 50, from a patient treated with tofacitinib. CDR3 sequence reads: CASSEEVHSYNEQFF. Written as DNA, the CDR3 is TGTGCCAGCAGTGAAGAGGTACACTCCTACAATGAGCAGTTCTTC.